Described below is a single T cell receptor (beta chain) sequence and its context. The sample comes from a study of blood T cell repertoires in COVID-19. The germline gives CDR1 SGHRS, CDR2 YFSETQ. The CDR3 runs to 16 residues. The ends were cut back, 2 bases at V and 0 bases at J, with 14 bases in the middle. Sequenced by immunoSEQ multiplex PCR; TCRdb stores in-frame clones only, minus some. The sample lists under 40,000 clones, 75% to 90% occurring once. Material: peripheral blood. The receptor was derived from a man in his fifties with active or convalescent COVID-19. J is TRBJ1-2 and V is TRBV5-1, with no clear D. CDR3 sequence reads: CASSFMEARANYGYTF. CDR3 in DNA: TGCGCCAGCAGCTTCATGGAGGCGAGGGCTAACTATGGCTACACCTTC. Based on the CDR3 plus reference TRBV5-1 and TRBJ1-2, the full variable domain is KAGVTQTPRYLIKTRGQQVTLSCSPISGHRSVSWYQQTPGQGLQFLFEYFSETQRNKGNFPGRFSGRQFSNSRSEMNVSTLELGDSALYLCASSFMEARANYGYTFGSGTRLTVV.